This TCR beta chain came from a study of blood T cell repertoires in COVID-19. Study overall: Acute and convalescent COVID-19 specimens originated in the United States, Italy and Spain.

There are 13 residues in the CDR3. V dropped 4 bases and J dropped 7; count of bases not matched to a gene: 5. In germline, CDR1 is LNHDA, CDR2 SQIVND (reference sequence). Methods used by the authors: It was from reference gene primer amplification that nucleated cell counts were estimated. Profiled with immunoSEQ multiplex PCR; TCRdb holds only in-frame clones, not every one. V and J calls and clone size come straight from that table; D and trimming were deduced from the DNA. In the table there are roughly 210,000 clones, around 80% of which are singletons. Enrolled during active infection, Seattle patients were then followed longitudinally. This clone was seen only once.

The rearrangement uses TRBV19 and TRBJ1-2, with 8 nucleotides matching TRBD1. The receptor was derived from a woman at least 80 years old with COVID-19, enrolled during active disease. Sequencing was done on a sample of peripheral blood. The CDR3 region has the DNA TGTGCCAGTAGTAATCAGGGGGCGCTTGGCTACACCTTC. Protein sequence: CASSNQGALGYTF.